In its sample, the clone carrying this T cell receptor beta chain was seen many times. Its antigen is undetermined. This entry comes from a study of T cells in Graves' hyperthyroidism and ophthalmopathy. The overall study: Blood from the periphery was taken at initial diagnosis, before any treatment.

The ends were cut back, 8 bases at V and 5 bases at J, with 11 bases in the middle. The CDR3 runs to 12 residues. Germline-derived CDR1 and CDR2 are SNHLY and FYNNEI. There were TCR beta CDR3 regions amplified from RNA transcripts. TCR CDR3 regions were first amplified by RT-PCR with HTBI primers. TCRdb itself ran the multiplex PCR reads through MiXCR, one entry per CDR3 protein. The table lists under 350,000 distinct CDR3 sequences, roughly 18% of them singletons, with under 55% in the top ten. Exclusion followed for patients with uncontrolled infection, other autoimmune disease, pregnancy or lactation. The study, taken as a whole, reports: Appearing also in blood were most of the thyroid clonotypes expanded above 0.001.

The receptor's source is a woman between 50 and 59 years old with Graves' hyperthyroidism. The chain links TRBV2 to TRBJ2-3; D gene unclear. The sample was blood. This CDR3 is CASFAGGDTQYF. CDR3 sequence (DNA): TGTGCCAGCTTCGCAGGCGGAGATACGCAGTATTTT.